This is a list of T cell receptor beta chains from one sample in a study of cytomegalovirus exposure and HLA in healthy donors. Generated by immunoSEQ multiplex PCR, the TCRdb table keeps only in-frame clones and is missing some. The table lists some 140,000 clones, more than 75% of them singletons. Sequenced sample: PBMCs. Every receptor here comes from a female donor in good health and CMV-seronegative. The CDR3 runs from the conserved cysteine through the conserved F or W. The D gene is left open where the match is weak. Rows may omit the clone size; those that give it use once, few, many or a size class.

D,size,V,J,length,CDR3,DNA
-,-,TRBV27,TRBJ1-2,15,CASSLSNNPRVGYTF,TGTGCCAGCAGTTTATCGAATAACCCCAGGGTTGGCTACACCTTC
TRBD1,-,TRBV27,TRBJ1-2,13,CASSGTGGNGYTF,TGTGCCAGCTCGGGTACAGGGGGCAATGGCTACACCTTC
-,-,TRBV5-4,TRBJ2-1,15,CASSFSGSGYNEQFF,TGTGCCAGCAGCTTTTCCGGGTCGGGCTACAATGAGCAGTTCTTC
-,-,TRBV28,TRBJ1-2,10,CASGPEGYTF,TGTGCCAGCGGGCCTGAAGGCTACACCTTC
TRBD2,once,TRBV2,TRBJ2-5,18,CASSDSLGGGVMIETQYF,TGTGCCAGCAGTGATTCATTAGGCGGGGGGGTCATGATAGAGACCCAGTACTTC
-,-,TRBV5-1,TRBJ1-1,12,CASSFSDTEAFF,TGCGCCAGCAGCTTTAGCGACACTGAAGCTTTCTTT
-,-,TRBV5-1,TRBJ1-2,13,CASSLGRGYGYTF,TGCGCCAGCAGCTTGGGCAGGGGCTATGGCTACACCTTC
-,-,TRBV18,TRBJ1-1,14,CASSKDRKNTEAFF,TGTGCCAGCTCAAAGGACAGAAAGAACACTGAAGCTTTCTTT
-,-,TRBV19,TRBJ1-2,16,CASSTSALQGARGYTF,TGTGCCAGTAGTACCTCCGCCCTCCAGGGTGCGCGGGGCTACACCTTC
-,-,TRBV28,TRBJ1-1,12,CASRDRNTEAFF,TGTGCCAGCAGGGACAGGAACACTGAAGCTTTCTTT
TRBD2,-,TRBV29-1,TRBJ2-5,14,CSVGTSGIGETQYF,TGCAGCGTTGGGACTAGCGGGATTGGAGAGACCCAGTACTTC
TRBD1,-,TRBV4-1,TRBJ1-1,14,CASSQPDRVDEAFF,TGCGCCAGCAGCCAACCCGACAGGGTGGATGAAGCTTTCTTT
TRBD1,-,TRBV5-4,TRBJ2-7,13,CASSLGTGGEQYF,TGTGCCAGCAGTTTGGGGACAGGGGGCGAGCAGTACTTC
-,-,TRBV7-9,TRBJ2-3,13,CASSSRDTDTQYF,TGTGCCAGCAGCTCTCGGGACACAGATACGCAGTATTTT
-,-,TRBV10-3,TRBJ1-1,15,CAISTGGVSNTEAFF,TGTGCCATCAGTACCGGAGGGGTTTCGAACACTGAAGCTTTCTTT
TRBD2,-,TRBV2,TRBJ2-1,14,CASSTSGRGNEQFF,TGTGCCAGCTCCACTAGCGGGAGAGGAAATGAGCAGTTCTTC
TRBD2,-,TRBV19,TRBJ2-2,16,CASSGTGLAGAGELFF,TGTGCCAGTAGCGGCACAGGACTAGCGGGAGCCGGGGAGCTGTTTTTT
-,once,TRBV7-8,TRBJ2-5,12,CASSLVEQTQYF,TGTGCCAGCAGCTTAGTGGAGCAGACCCAGTACTTC
-,-,TRBV5-1,TRBJ2-7,16,CASSLAASVGGDEQYF,TGCGCCAGCAGCTTGGCCGCTAGCGTCGGAGGGGACGAGCAGTACTTC
-,-,TRBV5-5,TRBJ1-1,14,CASSNARADTEAFF,TGTGCCAGCAGCAACGCCAGGGCGGACACTGAAGCTTTCTTT
TRBD2,-,TRBV7-2,TRBJ2-5,16,CAGSLGLAGGQETQYF,TGTGCCGGCAGCCTTGGACTAGCGGGGGGGCAAGAGACCCAGTACTTC
-,once,TRBV7-8,TRBJ2-7,15,CASTASRTPYYEQYF,TGTGCCAGCACCGCCTCCCGGACACCCTACTACGAGCAGTACTTC
-,few,TRBV11-3,TRBJ2-2,14,CASSSGSSTGELFF,TGTGCCAGCAGCTCCGGGTCCTCCACCGGGGAGCTGTTTTTT
TRBD1,-,TRBV28,TRBJ2-7,15,CASRGDRVSSYEQYF,TGTGCCAGCAGGGGGGACAGGGTTAGCTCCTACGAGCAGTACTTC
-,-,TRBV2,TRBJ2-7,17,CASSYKDPGHSSYEQYF,TGTGCCAGCAGCTATAAGGATCCGGGACATAGCTCCTACGAGCAGTACTTC
TRBD1,-,TRBV6-6,TRBJ1-6,13,CASWDSWGSPLHF,TGTGCCAGCTGGGACAGTTGGGGTTCACCCCTCCACTTT
TRBD2,-,TRBV10-3,TRBJ2-1,14,CAIGELAGVHEQFF,TGTGCCATCGGGGAACTAGCGGGAGTTCATGAGCAGTTCTTC
TRBD2,-,TRBV15,TRBJ2-4,14,CATSRDTGRDIQYF,TGTGCCACCAGCAGAGATACCGGGAGGGACATTCAGTACTTC
-,few,TRBV2,TRBJ1-1,13,CASSGLGLAEAFF,TGTGCCAGCAGTGGCCTGGGGCTTGCTGAAGCTTTCTTT
-,-,TRBV5-6,TRBJ1-1,13,CASLDSMNTEAFF,TGTGCCAGCCTGGACAGCATGAACACTGAAGCTTTCTTT
-,-,TRBV4-3,TRBJ1-6,14,CASSQILGGERLHF,TGCGCCAGCAGCCAGATCCTCGGGGGGGAACGCCTCCACTTT
TRBD2,-,TRBV13,TRBJ2-4,16,CASSPPRGVGKNIQYF,TGTGCCAGCAGCCCCCCTCGGGGGGTGGGGAAAAACATTCAGTACTTC
-,few,TRBV4-1,TRBJ2-3,16,CASSRGWTKNTDTQYF,TGCGCCAGCAGCCGAGGATGGACTAAAAACACAGATACGCAGTATTTT
-,few,TRBV2,TRBJ2-3,14,CASSERVLAGTQYF,TGTGCCAGCAGTGAAAGGGTGCTAGCTGGTACGCAGTATTTT
TRBD2,once,TRBV15,TRBJ2-7,16,CATSRGLARSSYEQYF,TGTGCCACCAGCAGGGGACTAGCCAGATCGTCCTACGAGCAGTACTTC
-,-,TRBV29-1,TRBJ2-4,13,CSVRIVAKNIQYF,TGCAGCGTCAGAATTGTAGCCAAAAACATTCAGTACTTC
TRBD1,many,TRBV7-6,TRBJ2-7,16,CASSSDPGQGSHEQYF,TGTGCCAGCAGCTCCGACCCGGGACAGGGTTCCCACGAGCAGTACTTC
-,few,TRBV6-5,TRBJ1-1,11,CASSSRAEAFF,TGTGCCAGCAGCTCGAGAGCTGAAGCTTTCTTT
-,-,TRBV30,TRBJ2-5,12,CAWSPAQETQYF,TGTGCCTGGAGCCCCGCGCAAGAGACCCAGTACTTC
TRBD2,-,TRBV2,TRBJ2-7,14,CASRRLAGEPEQYF,TGTGCCAGCAGGAGACTAGCGGGAGAGCCCGAGCAGTACTTC
TRBD2,-,TRBV14,TRBJ2-2,17,CASSLLAGATNTGELFF,TGTGCCAGCAGCCTCCTAGCGGGGGCTACGAACACCGGGGAGCTGTTTTTT
-,-,TRBV19,TRBJ1-5,12,CASRAGNQPQHF,TGTGCCTCCCGGGCGGGTAATCAGCCCCAGCATTTT
TRBD1,-,TRBV15,TRBJ2-7,19,CATSTLRTGYFSSSYEQYF,TGTGCCACCAGCACTCTCAGGACAGGGTATTTTTCTAGCTCCTACGAGCAGTACTTC
-,few,TRBV7-2,TRBJ2-2,16,CASSLGSGPGTGELFF,TGTGCCAGCAGCTTAGGATCCGGTCCAGGCACCGGGGAGCTGTTTTTT
-,few,TRBV4-3,TRBJ2-7,13,CASSPRRRDVQYF,TGCGCCAGCAGCCCAAGACGGCGGGACGTGCAGTACTTC
TRBD2,-,TRBV11-2,TRBJ2-5,13,CASSLGTIETQYF,TGTGCCAGCAGCTTGGGGACTATTGAGACCCAGTACTTC
-,once,TRBV5-6,TRBJ1-6,16,CASSFSPGLDNSPLHF,TGTGCCAGCAGCTTTAGCCCAGGGCTTGATAATTCACCCCTCCACTTT
TRBD2,few,TRBV4-3,TRBJ2-2,18,CASSPGLAGGPDTGELFF,TGCGCCAGCAGCCCGGGACTAGCGGGAGGGCCCGACACCGGGGAGCTGTTTTTT
TRBD2,-,TRBV4-1,TRBJ2-1,16,CASSHRGLAGNNEQFF,TGCGCCAGCAGCCACCGAGGACTAGCGGGAAACAATGAGCAGTTCTTC
-,-,TRBV27,TRBJ2-3,15,CASRSGRGSTDTQYF,TGTGCCAGCAGGTCGGGGCGGGGTAGCACAGATACGCAGTATTTT
TRBD2,-,TRBV28,TRBJ2-1,12,CASRASGREQFF,TGTGCCAGCAGGGCTAGCGGGAGAGAACAGTTCTTC
-,many,TRBV16,TRBJ1-2,14,CASLREGILYGYTF,TGTGCCAGCCTCCGGGAGGGAATTCTCTATGGCTACACCTTC
TRBD1,-,TRBV6-5,TRBJ1-2,14,CASSRDRAYYGYTF,TGTGCCAGCAGCCGGGACAGGGCCTACTATGGCTACACCTTC
-,-,TRBV28,TRBJ2-4,15,CASNPPRAAKNIQYF,TGTGCCAGCAATCCTCCGCGGGCAGCCAAAAACATTCAGTACTTC
TRBD1,few,TRBV11-3,TRBJ2-5,13,CASRRQGSETQYF,TGTGCCAGCAGGAGACAGGGATCGGAGACCCAGTACTTC